The 2 T cell receptor beta chains below come from one sample, sequenced in a study of blood T cell repertoires in COVID-19. The method was immunoSEQ multiplex PCR; TCRdb's version includes in-frame clones alone and lacks a portion of them. This table holds over 90,000 clones, approximately 87% found once. The sequenced sample consisted of peripheral blood. All receptors come from a human donor in a cohort sampled during active or convalescent COVID-19.

V gene TRBV2 combines with J gene TRBJ2-1; perhaps TRBD1 as D (5 bases). This CDR3 spans 13 amino acids. V was clipped by 8 bases and J by 7 bases, with 15 bases between them. CDR1 is SNHLY and CDR2 is FYNNEI in the germline V gene. DNA of the CDR3: TGTGCCAGCGGAAAGGCAGGGTCAAATGAGCAGTTCTTC. This encodes CASGKAGSNEQFF.

This clone has only one observation. The V and J genes are TRBV4-1 and TRBJ2-7; 7 positions match TRBD2. CDR1 and CDR2 from the germline V gene are MGHRA and YSYEKL. J lost 3 bases, V lost 3 bases, and 14 bases had no gene match. This CDR3 region has 17 residues. Written as DNA, the CDR3 is TGCGCCAGCAGCCACCCCCGGGGGGATCGTCGGTTCTACGAGCAGTACTTC. It yields the protein CASSHPRGDRRFYEQYF.